These 23 T cell receptor beta chains were sequenced from one sample in a study of cytomegalovirus exposure and HLA in healthy donors. Researchers ran the PCR with 60 Vbeta and 13 Jbeta primers. Only in-frame clones appear in the TCRdb table, and some are missing; sequencing was by immunoSEQ multiplex PCR. The sample data list approximately 93,000 clones. Sequencing input: PBMCs. Receptor source: a woman in her twenties or thirties in good health and CMV-seronegative.

The chain joins TRBV19 to TRBJ1-5; TRBD1 agrees at 7 bases. The CDR3 totals 16 residues. CDR1 and CDR2 (germline): LNHDA, SQIVND (reference sequence). The V segment lost 1 base and the J segment 2 bases; nucleotides outside the gene matches: 5. CDR3 residues: CASSIGNRGGNQPQHF. CDR3 in DNA: TGTGCCAGTAGTATAGGTAACAGGGGCGGCAATCAGCCCCAGCATTTT.

The chain has TRBV28 and TRBJ1-1; possibly TRBD1 for D (6 bases). Trimming removed 4 bases from V and 5 bases from J, with 20 bases in between. The CDR3 length is 16 residues. The V gene's germline CDR1 is MDHEN and CDR2 SYDVKM. The CDR3 reads CASSSDLTGWGTEAFF. As DNA, the CDR3 is TGTGCCAGCAGTTCCGACCTAACAGGGTGGGGGACTGAAGCTTTCTTT.

The CDR3 sequence is CASSYEGQGGGYTF. CDR3 bases: TGTGCCAGCAGTTACGAGGGACAGGGAGGTGGCTACACCTTC. The V and J genes are TRBV6-6 and TRBJ1-2; TRBD1 aligns across 9 bases. This CDR3 is built from 14 residues. Germline assignment: CDR1 MNHNY and CDR2 SVGAGI (reference sequence). V lost 2 bases to trimming and J lost 7 bases; unmatched junction nucleotides: 5.

This chain uses TRBV29-1 with TRBJ1-2; unclear D gene. Germline V gene lookup returns CDR1 SQVTM and CDR2 ANQGSEA. The CDR3 sequence is 10 residues long. Trimming stripped 5 bases from V and 8 bases from J, with 9 bases between. In nucleotides, the CDR3 is TGCAGCGTTAACAAGGAGGGCTACACCTTC. Its translation is CSVNKEGYTF. Full variable domain (outside the CDR3, taken from reference TRBV29-1 and TRBJ1-2): SAVISQKPSRDICQRGTSLTIQCQVDSQVTMMFWYRQQPGQSLTLIATANQGSEATYESGFVIDKFPISRPNLTFSTLTVSNMSPEDSSIYLCSVNKEGYTFGSGTRLTVV.

Here the CDR3 DNA reads TGTGCCAGTAGTGGTAGCGGGAGGGCCTGGGAGACCCAGTACTTC. The encoded protein is CASSGSGRAWETQYF. This chain uses TRBV19 with TRBJ2-5; 11 positions match TRBD2. The V gene's germline CDR1 is LNHDA and CDR2 SQIVND (reference sequence). The CDR3 loop spans 15 amino acids. Losses at the gene ends were 5 bases for V and 5 bases for J; bases not matched to a gene: 7.

With respect to this clone: Other DNA sequences in this sample translate to the same CDR3. The V and J genes are TRBV7-2 and TRBJ1-5, with a possible D match to TRBD1 (5 bases). The germline V and J ends were trimmed by 0 bases and 0 bases, with 9 bases remaining between them. The CDR3 extends over 16 amino acids. Looked up from germline, CDR1 is SGHTA and CDR2 is FQGNSA. The CDR3 spells CASSLAGGYSNQPQHF. For the CDR3, the DNA is TGTGCCAGCAGCTTAGCCGGGGGATATAGCAATCAGCCCCAGCATTTT.

V is TRBV2 and J is TRBJ2-7; TRBD1 agrees at 10 bases. CDR3 length: 16 residues. With 2 bases clipped from V and 4 bases from J, the junction kept 8 bases outside the gene matches. Per germline, CDR1 SNHLY and CDR2 FYNNEI. CDR3 sequence: CASSEPTSGQGYEQYF. The CDR3 region has the DNA TGTGCCAGCAGTGAACCCACTTCGGGACAGGGGTACGAGCAGTACTTC.

CDR3 DNA: TGCGCCAGCAACCGGGGTGTAGACTCCTACGAGCAGTACTTC. It codes for CASNRGVDSYEQYF. The rearrangement links TRBV5-1 to TRBJ2-7; maybe TRBD2 (5 bases). Germline V gives CDR1 SGHRS, CDR2 YFSETQ. This CDR3 comprises 14 residues. The germline V and J ends were trimmed by 6 bases and 0 bases, with 13 bases remaining between them. Full variable domain (remainder filled in from reference TRBV5-1 and TRBJ2-7): KAGVTQTPRYLIKTRGQQVTLSCSPISGHRSVSWYQQTPGQGLQFLFEYFSETQRNKGNFPGRFSGRQFSNSRSEMNVSTLELGDSALYLCASNRGVDSYEQYFGPGTRLTVT.

The chain recombines TRBV6-5 with TRBJ1-2; 7 bases are a match to TRBD1. The CDR3 runs to 11 residues. Unmatched junction bases numbered 5, after V lost 8 bases and J lost 8 bases. Germline V gene sequence: CDR1 MNHEY, CDR2 SVGAGI. The CDR3 reads CASGRDSGYTF. As DNA, the CDR3 is TGTGCCAGCGGCCGGGACAGCGGCTACACCTTC.

The chain combines TRBV21-1 with TRBJ1-1; the table's D call TRBD1 went unverified against the DNA. TRBV21-1 is a pseudogene. The CDR3 loop spans 13 amino acids. As DNA, the CDR3 is TGTGCCAGCAGCAAGTCGAGACAGGCCGAAGCTTTCTTT. The encoded protein is CASSKSRQAEAFF.

A note on this clone: The same CDR3 is also encoded by other DNA sequences in this sample. The V and J genes are TRBV14 and TRBJ1-2; perhaps TRBD1 as D (5 bases). V was trimmed by 1 base and J by 7 bases, leaving 7 bases between them. This CDR3 comprises 12 residues. The germline gives CDR1 SGHDN, CDR2 FVKESK. CDR3: CASSQVGGGYTF. CDR3 nucleotide sequence: TGTGCCAGCAGCCAAGTGGGGGGTGGCTACACCTTC.

The V call is TRBV25-1, the J call TRBJ2-6; D unclear. There are 14 residues in the CDR3. V shed 2 bases and J shed 0 bases, with 2 bases lying between them. Germline-derived CDR1 and CDR2 are MGHDK and SYGVNS. CDR3 protein: CASSEHSGANVLTF. The CDR3, as DNA: TGTGCCAGCAGTGAACACTCTGGGGCCAACGTCCTGACTTTC.

The V call is TRBV7-9, the J call TRBJ1-3; D unclear. The CDR3 totals 15 residues. Germline V gene data show CDR1 as SEHNR and CDR2 as FQNEAQ (reference sequence). Trimming took off 2 bases at V and 1 base at J, with 9 bases between the two ends. Written as DNA, the CDR3 is TGTGCCAGCAGCTTAAGTCAAGCATCTGGAAACACCATATATTTT. This translates into CASSLSQASGNTIYF.

As concerns this clone: Other DNA sequences from this sample encode an identical CDR3 as well. The V gene is TRBV19, the J gene TRBJ1-5; TRBD1 matches 7 bases. The germline V gene has CDR1 LNHDA and CDR2 SQIVND (reference sequence). CDR3 size: 14 residues. V gave up 2 bases and J gave up 5 bases; unmatched junction bases: 3. CDR3 DNA sequence: TGTGCCAGTAGTATATGGACAGGAGATCAGCCCCAGCATTTT. Its translation is CASSIWTGDQPQHF.

The V call is TRBV7-3, the J call TRBJ2-3, with a tentative D call TRBD1 (6 bases). CDR3 length equals 14 residues. With 4 bases removed from V and 0 bases from J, the gap between germline ends came to 8 bases. Per germline, CDR1 SGHTA and CDR2 FQGTGA. CDR3 amino acids: CASSSGVSTDTQYF. DNA for the CDR3: TGTGCCAGCAGCTCAGGGGTCAGCACAGATACGCAGTATTTT.

The rearrangement uses TRBV9 and TRBJ2-5; the D gene is possibly TRBD2 (6 bases). Germline V gene sequence: CDR1 SGDLS, CDR2 YYNGEE. The CDR3 covers 14 residues. V was clipped by 4 bases and J by 1 base, with 11 bases between them. CDR3 DNA: TGTGCCAGCAGCCGCGCGGGGACCCAAGAGACCCAGTACTTC. Translation: CASSRAGTQETQYF. The whole variable domain, remainder taken from reference TRBV9 and TRBJ2-5, is DSGVTQTPKHLITATGQRVTLRCSPRSGDLSVYWYQQSLDQGLQFLIQYYNGEERAKGNILERFSAQQFPDLHSELNLSSLELGDSALYFCASSRAGTQETQYFGPGTRLLVL.

The V gene is TRBV2, the J gene TRBJ2-7; D perhaps matches TRBD2 (6 bases). CDR3 length: 14 amino acids. Germline V CDR1 and CDR2: SNHLY, FYNNEI. The germline V and J ends were trimmed by 7 bases and 6 bases, with 19 bases remaining between them. The CDR3: CASIMIPTGSEQYF. As DNA, the CDR3 is TGTGCCAGCATCATGATTCCGACCGGGAGCGAGCAGTACTTC. The full variable domain, with the rest looked up from reference TRBV2 and TRBJ2-7, is EPEVTQTPSHQVTQMGQEVILRCVPISNHLYFYWYRQILGQKVEFLVSFYNNEISEKSEIFDDQFSVERPDGSNFTLKIRSTKLEDSAMYFCASIMIPTGSEQYFGPGTRLTVT.

This rearrangement joins TRBV19 to TRBJ2-7; tentatively, D is TRBD1 (6 bases). The CDR3 consists of 15 residues. Per germline, CDR1 LNHDA and CDR2 SQIVND (reference sequence). The V end lost 2 bases, the J end lost 1 base, and 12 bases lay between the germline ends. The CDR3 loop reads CASSINGQISYEQYF. CDR3 sequence (DNA): TGTGCCAGTAGTATAAACGGACAGATTTCCTACGAGCAGTACTTC.

As for this clone: At one end, the junction sequence differs from germline, possibly due to a read error. This chain's CDR3 is CASTLRGGNVLTF. Here the CDR3 DNA reads TGTGCCAGCACCCTCAGAGGGGGCAACGTCCTGACTTTC. The chain is built from TRBV7-2 and TRBJ2-6; TRBD1 is a possible D gene (6 bases). This CDR3 has 13 amino acids. Germline CDR1 is SGHTA and CDR2 is FQGNSA.

The J gene is TRBJ2-5, the V gene TRBV15; 14 bases agree with TRBD2. CDR1 LNHNV and CDR2 YYDKDF come from the germline V gene (reference sequence). This CDR3 is built from 15 residues. Losses at the gene ends were 3 bases for V and 4 bases for J; bases not matched to a gene: 1. CDR3 sequence reads: CATSSGLAGGETQYF. The CDR3 DNA reads TGTGCCACCAGCAGCGGACTAGCGGGAGGAGAGACCCAGTACTTC.

V gene TRBV28 combines with J gene TRBJ1-4; D call uncertain. The germline V gene encodes CDR1 MDHEN and CDR2 SYDVKM. Trimming removed 3 bases from V and 10 bases from J, with 15 bases in between. This CDR3 contains 14 residues. The CDR3 here is CASSFTYSRVKLFF. In DNA, the CDR3 is TGTGCCAGCAGTTTTACATACAGCCGAGTAAAACTGTTTTTT.

This chain connects TRBV7-8 to TRBJ1-2, with TRBD1 matching 7 bases. The germline V gene has CDR1 SGHVS and CDR2 FQNEAQ. The CDR3 consists of 17 residues. V trimming: 4 bases; J trimming: 1 base; junction bases outside the gene matches: 12. CDR3 DNA sequence: TGTGCCAGCAGCTCGGAGCTAGGACAGGCACTTAACTATGGCTACACCTTC. Its translation is CASSSELGQALNYGYTF.

The chain links TRBV7-9 to TRBJ1-1; tentatively, D is TRBD1 (6 bases). The CDR3 is 14 residues long. The V end was cut by 1 base, the J end by 2 bases, with 8 bases between. Germline V lookup: CDR1 SEHNR, CDR2 FQNEAQ (reference sequence). The CDR3 region is CASSLEGGNTEAFF. The CDR3 region has the DNA TGTGCCAGCAGCTTAGAAGGGGGTAACACTGAAGCTTTCTTT.